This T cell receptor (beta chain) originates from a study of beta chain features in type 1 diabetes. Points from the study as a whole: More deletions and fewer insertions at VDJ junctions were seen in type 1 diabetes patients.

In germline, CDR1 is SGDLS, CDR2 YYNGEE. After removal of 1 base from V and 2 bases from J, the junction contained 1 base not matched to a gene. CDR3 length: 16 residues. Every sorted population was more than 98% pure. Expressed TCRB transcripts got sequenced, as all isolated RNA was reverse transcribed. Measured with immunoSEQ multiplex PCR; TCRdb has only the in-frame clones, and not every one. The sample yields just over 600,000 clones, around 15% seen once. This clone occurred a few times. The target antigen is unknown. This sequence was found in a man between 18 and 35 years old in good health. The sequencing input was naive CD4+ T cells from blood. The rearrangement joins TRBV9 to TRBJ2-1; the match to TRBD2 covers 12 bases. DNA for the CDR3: TGTGCCAGCAGCGTAACTAGCGGGAGGACCTACAATGAGCAGTTCTTC. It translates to CASSVTSGRTYNEQFF.